Below, 20 T cell receptor beta chains from the same sample are listed, as sequenced in a study of blood T cell repertoires in COVID-19. Sequencing used immunoSEQ multiplex PCR; TCRdb keeps in-frame clones, though not all of them. The data show more than 95,000 clones, about 91% seen once. The sample consisted of peripheral blood. The source of these receptors is a human donor in a cohort sampled during active COVID-19.

The V call is TRBV9, the J call TRBJ2-7; TRBD1 matches at 7 bases. The germline gives CDR1 SGDLS, CDR2 YYNGEE. V lost 4 bases and J lost 2; bases outside the gene matches: 12. This CDR3 has 16 amino acids. CDR3 loop: CASSHPQGTFTYEQYF. CDR3 coding DNA: TGTGCCAGCAGCCATCCACAGGGGACCTTTACCTACGAGCAGTACTTC.

The chain uses TRBV7-6 and TRBJ2-1; D may be TRBD2 (6 bases). The CDR3 has 14 amino acids. Germline CDR1 is SGHVS and CDR2 is FNYEAQ. Between the trimmed V and J ends, which lost 3 bases and 8 bases, there was a span of 14 bases. The CDR3 protein is CASSLSGGGDEQFF. The CDR3 DNA reads as TGTGCCAGCAGCTTGTCCGGGGGAGGCGATGAGCAGTTCTTC. Using reference TRBV7-6 and TRBJ2-1 for the parts outside the CDR3, the full variable domain is GAGVSQSPRYKVTKRGQDVALRCDPISGHVSLYWYRQALGQGPEFLTYFNYEAQQDKSGLPNDRFSAERPEGSISTLTIQRTEQRDSAMYRCASSLSGGGDEQFFGPGTRLTVL.

CDR3 sequence (DNA): TGCGCCAGCAGTGGACAGTTCGGGGAGACCCAGTACTTC. Amino acid sequence: CASSGQFGETQYF. This chain connects TRBV10-1 to TRBJ2-5, with D perhaps matching TRBD1 (5 bases). V gave up 4 bases and J gave up 5 bases, with 11 bases separating them. Germline V CDR1 and CDR2: WNHNN, SYGVQD (reference sequence). This CDR3 spans 13 amino acids.

The V and J genes are TRBV7-2 and TRBJ2-1; 7 positions agree with TRBD2. With V trimmed by 2 bases and J by 7 bases, 8 bases remained unmatched. The CDR3 spans 15 residues. The germline V gene encodes CDR1 SGHTA and CDR2 FQGNSA. This CDR3 reads CASSLTGGSGNEQFF. The CDR3 DNA is TGTGCCAGCAGCTTAACGGGCGGGAGTGGAAATGAGCAGTTCTTC.

The rearrangement uses TRBV6-5 and TRBJ2-7, with D unclear. Trimming cost V 6 bases and J 7 bases, with 19 bases left between them. In germline, CDR1 is MNHEY, CDR2 SVGAGI. This CDR3 is built from 14 residues. The CDR3 DNA is TGTGCCAGCAGAGGAGTCGGTTCGGCCTGGGAGCAGTACTTC. Its translation: CASRGVGSAWEQYF.

The chain employs TRBV7-2 and TRBJ2-3; perhaps TRBD2 as D (6 bases). The CDR3 has 14 amino acids. Trimming left V 2 bases short and J 1 base short, with 7 bases between. Germline V gene sequence: CDR1 SGHTA, CDR2 FQGNSA. The CDR3 sequence: CASSLWGGTDTQYF. Here the CDR3 DNA reads TGTGCCAGCAGCTTATGGGGGGGCACAGATACGCAGTATTTT.

The genes are TRBV28 and TRBJ1-5, with unresolved D. Trimming removed 6 bases from V and 11 bases from J, with 14 bases in between. The CDR3 is 12 amino acids. The germline CDR1 and CDR2 sequences are MDHEN and SYDVKM. The CDR3 here is CASSLTGLAQHF. CDR3 bases: TGTGCCAGCAGCCTAACCGGGTTAGCCCAGCATTTT.

The J gene is TRBJ2-1, the V gene TRBV7-9, with a possible D match to TRBD2 (5 bases). Germline lookup yields CDR1 SEHNR and CDR2 FQNEAQ (reference sequence). This CDR3 is built from 14 residues. Trimming took off 3 bases at V and 9 bases at J, with 15 bases between the two ends. CDR3 nucleotide sequence: TGTGCCAGCAGCTTCAGCGGAGGAGGTGGTGAGCAGTTCTTC. Translated: CASSFSGGGGEQFF.

The rearrangement uses TRBV29-1 and TRBJ2-7, with D tentatively TRBD1 (5 bases). The V end was cut by 2 bases, the J end by 5 bases, with 13 bases between. In germline, CDR1 is SQVTM, CDR2 ANQGSEA. This CDR3 is built from 13 residues. CDR3 sequence: CSVEYDSPHEQYF. DNA for the CDR3: TGCAGCGTTGAATACGACAGCCCCCACGAGCAGTACTTC.

The chain carries TRBV12-5 and TRBJ1-2; D is uncertain. The CDR3 runs to 14 residues. The germline V and J ends were trimmed by 5 bases and 4 bases, with 14 bases remaining between them. In germline, CDR1 is LGHNT, CDR2 FRNRAP. The CDR3 loop reads CASGPTEISYGYTF. The CDR3 DNA reads as TGTGCTAGTGGTCCCACGGAGATCTCCTATGGCTACACCTTC.

V and J are TRBV5-1 and TRBJ1-6; the D is unclear. Between the trimmed V and J ends, which lost 2 bases and 6 bases, there was a span of 12 bases. CDR3 size: 15 residues. CDR1 is SGHRS, CDR2 YFSETQ, per germline. CDR3: CASSFAEGSNSPLHF. The DNA of the CDR3 is TGCGCCAGCAGCTTTGCAGAAGGGAGTAATTCACCCCTCCACTTT.

The chain joins TRBV6-6 to TRBJ1-1, with D unclear. The CDR3 is made up of 13 amino acids. Trimming cost V 6 bases and J 6 bases, with 14 bases left between them. CDR1 and CDR2 from the germline V gene are MNHNY and SVGAGI (reference sequence). The CDR3: CASSHRTIPEAFF. The CDR3 coding sequence is TGTGCCAGCAGCCACCGGACTATCCCTGAAGCTTTCTTT.

The chain employs TRBV15 and TRBJ2-7; 8 bases line up with TRBD1. CDR1 is LNHNV, CDR2 YYDKDF, per germline (reference sequence). V shed 1 base and J 4 bases; nucleotides not matched to a gene: 6. This CDR3 comprises 15 residues. The CDR3 reads CATSRGGTGAYEQYF. The CDR3 nucleotides read TGTGCCACCAGCAGAGGAGGGACAGGAGCGTACGAGCAGTACTTC.

The chain recombines TRBV30 with TRBJ1-1; unclear D gene. The CDR3 extends over 13 amino acids. Germline CDR1 GTSNPN, CDR2 SVGIG (reference sequence). The V gene lost 4 bases and the J gene lost 0 bases, with 9 bases spanning the gap. This CDR3 reads CAWTEFMNTEAFF. In DNA, the CDR3 is TGTGCCTGGACAGAATTCATGAACACTGAAGCTTTCTTT. Variable domain in full (rest from reference TRBV30 and TRBJ1-1): SQTIHQWPATLVQPVGSPLSLECTVEGTSNPNLYWYRQAAGRGLQLLFYSVGIGQISSEVPQNLSASRPQDRQFILSSKKLLLSDSGFYLCAWTEFMNTEAFFGQGTRLTVV.

This chain joins TRBV6-1 and TRBJ2-2; 11 nucleotides line up with TRBD2. Germline V CDR1 and CDR2: MNHNS, SASEGT. With 1 base clipped from V and 7 bases from J, the junction kept 2 bases outside the gene matches. This CDR3 spans 15 amino acids. The CDR3 DNA reads as TGTGCCAGCAGTGAAGAGCTAGCGGGGGGCGGGGAGCTGTTTTTT. This gives the protein CASSEELAGGGELFF.

The chain is built from TRBV27 and TRBJ1-2; D not certain. This CDR3 region has 16 residues. V dropped 2 bases and J dropped 1 base, with 14 bases sitting between them. Germline V CDR1 and CDR2: MNHEY, SMNVEV (reference sequence). The CDR3 region has the DNA TGTGCCAGCAGTTTAGGCCGACAATTCCTTAACTATGGCTACACCTTC. Protein: CASSLGRQFLNYGYTF.

The sample holds one count of this clone. The rearrangement uses TRBV23-1 and TRBJ1-2, with 7 positions matching TRBD1. TRBV23-1 is known as an ORF, though its function is uncertain. The CDR3 is made up of 24 amino acids. V gave up 1 base and J gave up 3 bases; unmatched junction bases: 32. The CDR3 DNA reads as TGCGCCAGCAGTCAATACCTCGGGGGGGCGCCGCCCGGGACAGTCCTCATAAAGGACTATGGCTACACCTTC. Its translation is CASSQYLGGAPPGTVLIKDYGYTF.

The chain joins TRBV27 to TRBJ2-1, with 9 positions matching TRBD2. The ends lost 6 bases at V and 4 bases at J; junction bases unmatched: 1. In germline, CDR1 is MNHEY, CDR2 SMNVEV (reference sequence). The CDR3 is made up of 13 amino acids. CDR3 sequence (DNA): TGTGCCAGCAGGACTAGCGGATACAATGAGCAGTTCTTC. Protein product: CASRTSGYNEQFF.

This chain uses TRBV2 with TRBJ1-5; no firm D call. Germline CDR1 SNHLY, CDR2 FYNNEI. Trimming took off 4 bases at V and 7 bases at J, with 14 bases between the two ends. This CDR3 comprises 14 residues. Here the CDR3 reads CASSGLTSKQPQHF. The CDR3 DNA sequence: TGTGCCAGCAGTGGCTTGACATCTAAGCAGCCCCAGCATTTT.

This rearrangement joins TRBV9 to TRBJ1-6, with a weak D call TRBD1 (5 bases). Germline V gene sequence: CDR1 SGDLS, CDR2 YYNGEE. V lost 10 bases to trimming and J lost 11 bases, with 19 bases between them. This CDR3 spans 13 amino acids. The CDR3 DNA follows: TGTGCCCGCCGCGGGGGGGGGAGTCCACCCCTCCACTTT. Protein product: CARRGGGSPPLHF.